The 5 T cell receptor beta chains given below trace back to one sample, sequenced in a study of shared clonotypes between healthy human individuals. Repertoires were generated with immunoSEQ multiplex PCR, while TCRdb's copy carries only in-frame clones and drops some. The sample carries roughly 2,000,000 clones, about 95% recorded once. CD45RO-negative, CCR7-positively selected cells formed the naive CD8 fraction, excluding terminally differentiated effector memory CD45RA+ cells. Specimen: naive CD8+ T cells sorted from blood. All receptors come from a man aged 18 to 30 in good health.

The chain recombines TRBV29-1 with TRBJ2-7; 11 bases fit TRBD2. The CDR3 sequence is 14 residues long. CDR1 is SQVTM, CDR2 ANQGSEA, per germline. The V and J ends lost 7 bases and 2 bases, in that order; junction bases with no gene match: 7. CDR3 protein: CSATLAGAPYEQYF. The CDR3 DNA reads TGCAGCGCCACACTAGCGGGAGCTCCCTACGAGCAGTACTTC.

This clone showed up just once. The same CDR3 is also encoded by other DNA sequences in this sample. CDR3 coding DNA: TGTGCCAGCAGTTTATGGGGTAATGAGCAGTTCTTC. This encodes CASSLWGNEQFF. This sequence joins TRBV27 and TRBJ2-1; D is ambiguous. This CDR3 contains 12 residues. In germline, CDR1 is MNHEY, CDR2 SMNVEV (reference sequence). V was pared by 1 base and J by 7 bases, with 5 bases between.

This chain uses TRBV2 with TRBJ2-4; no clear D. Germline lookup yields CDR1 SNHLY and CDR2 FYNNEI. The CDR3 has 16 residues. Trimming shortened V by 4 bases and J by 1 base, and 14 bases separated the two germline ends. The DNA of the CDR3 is TGTGCCAGCAGTGGGTCAGAGGTCCGCGCCAAAAACATTCAGTACTTC. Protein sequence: CASSGSEVRAKNIQYF.

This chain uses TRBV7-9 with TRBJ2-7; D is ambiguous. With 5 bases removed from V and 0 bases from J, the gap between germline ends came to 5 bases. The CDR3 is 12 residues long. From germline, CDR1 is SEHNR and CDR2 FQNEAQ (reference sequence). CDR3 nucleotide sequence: TGTGCCAGCAGCCACCTCTCCTACGAGCAGTACTTC. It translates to CASSHLSYEQYF.

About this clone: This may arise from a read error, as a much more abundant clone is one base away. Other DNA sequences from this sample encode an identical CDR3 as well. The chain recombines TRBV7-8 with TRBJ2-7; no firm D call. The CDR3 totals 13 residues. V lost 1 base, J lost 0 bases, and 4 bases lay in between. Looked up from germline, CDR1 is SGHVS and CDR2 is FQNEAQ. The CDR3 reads CASSLESSYEQYF. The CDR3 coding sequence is TGTGCCAGCAGCTTAGAGAGCTCCTACGAGCAGTACTTC.